The entry below gives a single TCR beta chain sequence along with its context. The antigen is undetermined. The PCR contained 60 Vbeta and 13 Jbeta primers. Profiling relied on immunoSEQ multiplex PCR, and the TCRdb table lists in-frame clones only, not all of them. The table has about 110,000 clones, more than 60% seen once. The data derive from a study of cytomegalovirus exposure and HLA in healthy donors. The study, taken as a whole, reports: It was reportedly the case that the classifier diagnosed cytomegalovirus status with high specificity and sensitivity. As a later analysis showed, a missense DCLRE1C variant was linked to trimming of TCR beta V- and J-genes.

Nominally healthy donors were sampled, though unrecorded immune exposures were likely. CDR3 length equals 14 residues. With V trimmed by 3 bases and J by 5 bases, 5 bases remained unmatched. The germline CDR1 and CDR2 sequences are SGHRS and YFSETQ. This chain links TRBV5-1 with TRBJ2-5; 9 positions match TRBD1. The clonotype was recovered from a woman aged 50 to 60 in good health and CMV-seropositive. The sample consisted of PBMCs. CDR3 sequence reads: CASSSWDRAETQYF. The CDR3 DNA reads TGCGCCAGCAGCTCCTGGGACAGGGCTGAGACCCAGTACTTC.